This T cell receptor beta chain appears in the sequencing data of a study of cytomegalovirus exposure and HLA in healthy donors. J gave up 4 bases and V 5 bases, and 3 bases lay outside the gene matches. Germline lookup yields CDR1 MNHEY and CDR2 SVGAGI. The CDR3 covers 13 residues. Produced via immunoSEQ multiplex PCR; TCRdb's table is partial and in-frame only. The repertoire has 150,000 to 200,000 clones, 80% to 85% of them found once; the top ten carry around 2.8%. The sequence was obtained from a woman in her late teens or twenties in good health and CMV-seropositive. The chain recombines TRBV6-5 with TRBJ1-2, with 8 bases lining up with TRBD1. Source material: PBMCs. CDR3 sequence: CASSQGAGYGYTF. Here the CDR3 DNA reads TGTGCCAGCAGTCAGGGGGCCGGCTATGGCTACACCTTC.